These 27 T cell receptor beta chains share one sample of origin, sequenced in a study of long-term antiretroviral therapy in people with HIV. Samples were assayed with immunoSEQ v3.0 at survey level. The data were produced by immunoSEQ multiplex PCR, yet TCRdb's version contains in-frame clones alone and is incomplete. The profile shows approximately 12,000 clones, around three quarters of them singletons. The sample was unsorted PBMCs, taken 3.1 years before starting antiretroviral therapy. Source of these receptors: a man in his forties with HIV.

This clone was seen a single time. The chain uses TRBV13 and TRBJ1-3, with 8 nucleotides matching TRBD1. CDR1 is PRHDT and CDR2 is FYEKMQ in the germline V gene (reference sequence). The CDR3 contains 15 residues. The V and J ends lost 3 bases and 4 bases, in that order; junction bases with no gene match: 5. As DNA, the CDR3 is TGTGCCAGCAGCTTGACCAGGGGGCGAGGAAACACCATATATTTT. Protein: CASSLTRGRGNTIYF.

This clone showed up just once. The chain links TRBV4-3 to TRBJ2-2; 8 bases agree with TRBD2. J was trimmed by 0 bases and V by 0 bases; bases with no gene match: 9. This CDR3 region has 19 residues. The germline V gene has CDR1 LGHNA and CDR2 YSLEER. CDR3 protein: CASSQDLPGTSANTGELFF. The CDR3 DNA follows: TGCGCCAGCAGCCAAGATCTCCCAGGGACTAGTGCGAACACCGGGGAGCTGTTTTTT.

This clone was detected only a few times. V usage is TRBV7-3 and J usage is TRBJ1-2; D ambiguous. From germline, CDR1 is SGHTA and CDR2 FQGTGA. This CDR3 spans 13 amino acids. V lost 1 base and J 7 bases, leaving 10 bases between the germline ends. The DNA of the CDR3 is TGTGCCAGCAGCTTAAATCCCGCAGGTGGCTACACCTTC. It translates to CASSLNPAGGYTF.

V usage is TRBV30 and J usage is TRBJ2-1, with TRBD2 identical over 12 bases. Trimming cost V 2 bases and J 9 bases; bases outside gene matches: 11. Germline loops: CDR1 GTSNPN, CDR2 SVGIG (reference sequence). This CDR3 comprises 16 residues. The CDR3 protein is CAWSTYSGTSGPEQFF. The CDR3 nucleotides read TGTGCCTGGAGTACCTATTCCGGGACTAGCGGGCCTGAGCAGTTCTTC.

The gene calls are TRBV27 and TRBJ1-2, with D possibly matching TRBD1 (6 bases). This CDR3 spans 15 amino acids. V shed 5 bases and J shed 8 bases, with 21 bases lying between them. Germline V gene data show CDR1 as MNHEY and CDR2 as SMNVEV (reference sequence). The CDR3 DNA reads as TGTGCCAGCAGTCCCACGAACCGACAGGTTGGCGGCTACACCTTC. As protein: CASSPTNRQVGGYTF.

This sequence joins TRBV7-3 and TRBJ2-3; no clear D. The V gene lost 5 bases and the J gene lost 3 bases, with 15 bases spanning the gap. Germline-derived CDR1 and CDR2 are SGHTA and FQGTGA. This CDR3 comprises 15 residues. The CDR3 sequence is CASSRRASLTDTQYF. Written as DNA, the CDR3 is TGTGCCAGCAGCCGCCGGGCCTCCTTAACAGATACGCAGTATTTT.

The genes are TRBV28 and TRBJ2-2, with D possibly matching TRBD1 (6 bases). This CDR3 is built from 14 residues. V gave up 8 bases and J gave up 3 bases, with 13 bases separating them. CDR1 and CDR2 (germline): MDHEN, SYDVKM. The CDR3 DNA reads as TGTGCCAGCGTCCCCAGGGGATACACCGGGGAGCTGTTTTTT. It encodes CASVPRGYTGELFF.

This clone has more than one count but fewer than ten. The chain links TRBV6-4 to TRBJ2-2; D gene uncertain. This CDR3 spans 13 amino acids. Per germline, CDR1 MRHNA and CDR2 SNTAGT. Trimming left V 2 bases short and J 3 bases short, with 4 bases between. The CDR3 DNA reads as TGTGCCAGCAGTGACAGTGACACCGGGGAGCTGTTTTTT. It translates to CASSDSDTGELFF.

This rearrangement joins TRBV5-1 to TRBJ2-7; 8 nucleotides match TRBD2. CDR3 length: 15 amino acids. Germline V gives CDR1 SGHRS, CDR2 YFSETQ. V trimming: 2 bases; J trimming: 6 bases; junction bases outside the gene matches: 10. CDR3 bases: TGCGCCAGCAGCTTAAATAGCGGGACGGGCTCCGAGCAGTACTTC. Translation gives CASSLNSGTGSEQYF.

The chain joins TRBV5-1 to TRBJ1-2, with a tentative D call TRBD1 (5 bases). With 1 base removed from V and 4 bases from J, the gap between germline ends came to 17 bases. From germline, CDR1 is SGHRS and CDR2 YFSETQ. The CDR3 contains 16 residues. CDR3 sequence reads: CASSLLVSGLAYGYTF. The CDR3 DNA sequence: TGCGCCAGCAGCTTGTTGGTCTCAGGGTTGGCCTATGGCTACACCTTC. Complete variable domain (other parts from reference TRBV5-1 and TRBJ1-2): KAGVTQTPRYLIKTRGQQVTLSCSPISGHRSVSWYQQTPGQGLQFLFEYFSETQRNKGNFPGRFSGRQFSNSRSEMNVSTLELGDSALYLCASSLLVSGLAYGYTFGSGTRLTVV.

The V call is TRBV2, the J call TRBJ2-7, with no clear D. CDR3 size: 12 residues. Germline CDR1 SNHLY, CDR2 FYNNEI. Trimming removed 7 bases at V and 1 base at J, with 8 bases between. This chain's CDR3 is CASTPTSYEQYF. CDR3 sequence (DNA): TGTGCCAGCACCCCCACATCCTACGAGCAGTACTTC.

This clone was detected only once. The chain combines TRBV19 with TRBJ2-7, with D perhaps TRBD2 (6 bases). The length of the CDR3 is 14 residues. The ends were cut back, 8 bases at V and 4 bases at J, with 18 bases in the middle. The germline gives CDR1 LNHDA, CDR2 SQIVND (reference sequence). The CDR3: CASSSGPTLYEQYF. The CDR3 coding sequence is TGTGCCAGTTCCAGCGGGCCCACTCTTTACGAGCAGTACTTC.

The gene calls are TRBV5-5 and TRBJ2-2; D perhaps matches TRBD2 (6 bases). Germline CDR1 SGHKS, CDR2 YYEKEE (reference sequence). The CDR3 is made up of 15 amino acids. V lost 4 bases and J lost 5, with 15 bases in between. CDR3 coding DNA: TGTGCCAGCAGCCCTGGGACTCCTCGGACCGGGGAGCTGTTTTTT. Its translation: CASSPGTPRTGELFF.

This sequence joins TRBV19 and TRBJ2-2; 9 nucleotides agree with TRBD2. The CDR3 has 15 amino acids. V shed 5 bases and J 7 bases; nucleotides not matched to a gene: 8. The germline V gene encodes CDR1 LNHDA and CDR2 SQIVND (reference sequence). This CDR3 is CASSGAGGPVGELFF. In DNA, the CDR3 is TGTGCCAGTAGTGGGGCGGGAGGGCCGGTCGGGGAGCTGTTTTTT.

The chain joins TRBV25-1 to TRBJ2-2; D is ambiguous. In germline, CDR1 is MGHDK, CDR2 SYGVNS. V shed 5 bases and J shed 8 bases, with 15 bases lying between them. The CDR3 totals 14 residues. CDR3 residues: CASSRHGDGGELFF. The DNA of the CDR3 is TGTGCCAGCAGTCGTCATGGGGATGGTGGGGAGCTGTTTTTT.

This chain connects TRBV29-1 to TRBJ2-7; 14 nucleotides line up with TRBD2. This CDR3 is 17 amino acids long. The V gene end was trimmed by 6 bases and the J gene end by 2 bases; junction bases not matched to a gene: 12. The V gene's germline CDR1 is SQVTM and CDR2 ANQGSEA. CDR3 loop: CSVLYGLAGGWTYEQYF. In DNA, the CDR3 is TGCAGCGTCTTATATGGACTAGCGGGAGGTTGGACCTACGAGCAGTACTTC.

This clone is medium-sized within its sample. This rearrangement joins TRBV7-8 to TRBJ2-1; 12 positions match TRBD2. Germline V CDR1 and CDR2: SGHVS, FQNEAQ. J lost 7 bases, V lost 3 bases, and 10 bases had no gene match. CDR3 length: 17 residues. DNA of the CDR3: TGTGCCAGCAGCTTTCACCCCAGACTAGCGGGAGCGAATGAGCAGTTCTTC. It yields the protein CASSFHPRLAGANEQFF.

For the CDR3, the DNA is TGTGCCTGGAGTGCTATTACAGGGTATGGCTACACCTTC. This codes for CAWSAITGYGYTF. The rearrangement joins TRBV30 to TRBJ1-2; a possible D gene is TRBD1 (6 bases). In germline, CDR1 is GTSNPN, CDR2 SVGIG (reference sequence). The CDR3 sequence is 13 residues long. Trimming pared 1 base from V and 5 bases from J, leaving 11 bases between.

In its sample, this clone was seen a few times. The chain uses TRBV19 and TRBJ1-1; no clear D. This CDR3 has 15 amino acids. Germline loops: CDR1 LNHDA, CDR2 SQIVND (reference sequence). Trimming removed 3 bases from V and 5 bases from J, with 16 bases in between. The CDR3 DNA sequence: TGTGCCAGTAGTATGAATCGCATGGAAAGAACTGAAGCTTTCTTT. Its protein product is CASSMNRMERTEAFF.

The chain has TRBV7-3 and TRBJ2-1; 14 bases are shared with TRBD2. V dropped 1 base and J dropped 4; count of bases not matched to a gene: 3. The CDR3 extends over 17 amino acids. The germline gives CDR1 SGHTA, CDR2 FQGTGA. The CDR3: CASSLKTSGRGYNEQFF. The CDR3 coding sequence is TGTGCCAGCAGCTTAAAGACTAGCGGGAGGGGTTACAATGAGCAGTTCTTC.

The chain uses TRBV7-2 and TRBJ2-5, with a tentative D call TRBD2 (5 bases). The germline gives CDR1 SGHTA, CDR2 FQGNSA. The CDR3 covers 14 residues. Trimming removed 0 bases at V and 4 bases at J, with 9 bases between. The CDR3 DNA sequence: TGTGCCAGCAGCTTAGCGGCGGGCCGAGAGACCCAGTACTTC. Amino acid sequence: CASSLAAGRETQYF.

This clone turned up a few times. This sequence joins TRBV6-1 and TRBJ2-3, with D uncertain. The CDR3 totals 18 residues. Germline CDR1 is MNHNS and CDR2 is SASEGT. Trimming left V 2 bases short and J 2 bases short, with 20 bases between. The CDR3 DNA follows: TGTGCCAGCAGTGAATCATATAACCGACCGAAGTACACAGATACGCAGTATTTT. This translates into CASSESYNRPKYTDTQYF.

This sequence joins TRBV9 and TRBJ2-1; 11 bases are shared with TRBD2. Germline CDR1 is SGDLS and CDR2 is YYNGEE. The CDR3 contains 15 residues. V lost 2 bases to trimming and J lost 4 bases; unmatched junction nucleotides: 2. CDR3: CASSVGLAAYNEQFF. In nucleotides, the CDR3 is TGTGCCAGCAGCGTGGGACTAGCGGCATACAATGAGCAGTTCTTC.

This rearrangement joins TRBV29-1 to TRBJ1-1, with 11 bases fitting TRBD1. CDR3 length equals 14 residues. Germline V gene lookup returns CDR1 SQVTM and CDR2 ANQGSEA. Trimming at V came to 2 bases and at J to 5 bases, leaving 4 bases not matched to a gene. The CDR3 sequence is CSVERGQGVTEAFF. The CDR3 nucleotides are TGCAGCGTTGAACGGGGACAGGGGGTAACTGAAGCTTTCTTT.

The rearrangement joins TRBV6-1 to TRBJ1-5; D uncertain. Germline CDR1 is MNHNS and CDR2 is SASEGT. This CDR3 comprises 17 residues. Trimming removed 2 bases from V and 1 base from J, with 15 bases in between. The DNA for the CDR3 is TGTGCCAGCAGTGAACTTAATAGCGCCGGGAGCAATCAGCCCCAGCATTTT. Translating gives CASSELNSAGSNQPQHF.

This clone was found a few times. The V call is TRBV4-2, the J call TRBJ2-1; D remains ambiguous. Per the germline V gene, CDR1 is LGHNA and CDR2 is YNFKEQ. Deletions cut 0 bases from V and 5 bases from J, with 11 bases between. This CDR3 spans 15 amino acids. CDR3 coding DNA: TGTGCCAGCAGCCAAGATCTTCACTCAAACAATGAGCAGTTCTTC. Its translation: CASSQDLHSNNEQFF.

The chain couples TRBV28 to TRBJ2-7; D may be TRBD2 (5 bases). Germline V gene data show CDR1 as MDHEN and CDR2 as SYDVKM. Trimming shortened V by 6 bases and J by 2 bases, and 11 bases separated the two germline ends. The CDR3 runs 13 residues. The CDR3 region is CASRAFGTYEQYF. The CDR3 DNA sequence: TGTGCCAGCAGAGCCTTCGGGACCTACGAGCAGTACTTC.